This T cell receptor (beta chain) came from a study of regulatory dendritic cells for organ transplantation. Repertoires were generated with immunoSEQ multiplex PCR, while TCRdb's copy carries only in-frame clones and drops some. The data hold more than 35,000 clones, with around nine tenths observed a single time. V was clipped by 2 bases and J by 3 bases, with 10 bases between them. Germline assignment: CDR1 ENHRY and CDR2 SYGVKD. The CDR3 is 14 amino acids. Naive CD45RA+ and memory CD45RO+ CD4+ or CD8+ T cells were FACS-sorted. This receptor was identified in a human donor in good health. This chain connects TRBV10-3 to TRBJ1-1, with D unresolved. The sequenced sample was naive CD8+ T cells from blood. Subset of the sample: CD45RA+ naive T cells. The CDR3 DNA reads as TGTGCCATCAGTGAGGGTCTCCCGGACACTGAAGCTTTCTTT. As protein: CAISEGLPDTEAFF.